The 10 T cell receptor beta chains presented below share a single source sample, sequenced in a study of post-analysis software for immune sequencing data (dated by TCRdb to the mid-2010s). Library creation used PCR. These reads were obtained on an Illumina HiSeq 2500. To reduce PCR and sequencing biases, unique molecular identifiers were incorporated into the TCR beta cDNA libraries. TCRdb took the public reads, trimmed them with fastp at Q25, ran MiXCR for clone calling and kept in-frame beta chains. When rows share a CDR3 protein, they turn into one entry using the most common DNA and genes. For this sample there are roughly 670,000 distinct CDR3 sequences; approximately 59% appear just once. The biggest ten clones account for over 9% of the sample. What the research found in general, with its limitations: Roughly 5 TRBV segments, including TRBV5-6, TRBV5-1 and TRBV20-1, were significantly more frequent in patients than controls.

No antigen has been assigned to these receptors. Material: blood. These receptor sequences come from a girl aged 2 to 10 with multiple sclerosis.

This clonotype was counted ten times or more. Mismatch with germline at one junction end may stem from a read error. The chain uses TRBV5-1 and TRBJ2-7, with 9 bases lining up with TRBD1. CDR1 is SGHRS and CDR2 is YFSETQ in the germline V gene. This CDR3 contains 13 residues. As DNA, the CDR3 is TGTGCCAGCAGCCGGGACAGGGCCTACGAGCAGTACTTC. It specifies CASSRDRAYEQYF.

V gene TRBV3-1 combines with J gene TRBJ2-5; D could derive from TRBD1 or TRBD2 (6 bases each). Germline V gene data show CDR1 as LGHDT and CDR2 as YNNKEL (reference sequence). V was pared by 4 bases and J by 5 bases, with 20 bases between. This CDR3 has 16 residues. The CDR3 sequence is CASSPDVRGLRETQYF. The CDR3 DNA follows: TGTGCCAGCAGCCCGGACGTTCGGGGGCTCCGGGAGACCCAGTACTTC.

The V gene is TRBV5-1, the J gene TRBJ1-1; D remains ambiguous. V dropped 1 base and J dropped 7 bases, with 11 bases sitting between them. CDR3 length: 13 residues. CDR1 and CDR2 (germline): SGHRS, YFSETQ. The CDR3 is CASSLSFGGEAFF. CDR3 nucleotides: TGCGCCAGCAGCTTGTCGTTCGGAGGTGAAGCTTTCTTT.

The V call is TRBV29-1, the J call TRBJ2-3; D might be TRBD2 (6 bases). The CDR3 spans 16 residues. V lost 4 bases, J lost 3 bases, and 20 bases lay in between. In germline, CDR1 is SQVTM, CDR2 ANQGSEA. CDR3 amino acids: CSVASRGRSRTDTQYF. DNA of the CDR3: TGCAGCGTTGCTTCTCGGGGGAGAAGTAGAACAGATACGCAGTATTTT.

This clonotype was seen a few times. The rearrangement joins TRBV25-1 to TRBJ2-2; 7 bases are a match to TRBD1. The V gene's germline CDR1 is MGHDK and CDR2 SYGVNS. The trim removed 1 base at V and 4 bases at J, leaving 3 bases unmatched. The CDR3 extends over 15 amino acids. CDR3 residues: CASSESYRGTGELFF. The CDR3, as DNA: TGTGCCAGCAGTGAATCGTACAGGGGCACCGGGGAGCTGTTTTTT.

Comments on this clonotype: The DNA is left out, because the CDR3 cannot be placed on it with certainty; the CDR3 is given as TCRdb lists it. V and J are TRBV25-1 and TRBJ1-2. The CDR3 region is 13 residues in length, termini included. CDR1 is MGHDK, CDR2 SYGVNS, per germline. CDR3 sequence: CASSTSEGYGYTF.

This rearrangement joins TRBV29-1 to TRBJ1-1; tentative D call: TRBD1 (5 bases). V lost 5 bases and J lost 7, with 20 bases in between. This CDR3 is 14 amino acids long. Germline values: CDR1 SQVTM, CDR2 ANQGSEA. The chain's CDR3 is CSVLPLWGADEAFF. CDR3 bases: TGCAGCGTTCTTCCCCTCTGGGGCGCGGATGAAGCTTTCTTT.

This clonotype has just a few counts. V and J are TRBV10-2 and TRBJ2-1, with TRBD1 matching 7 bases. Germline loops: CDR1 WSHSY, CDR2 SAAADI. V lost 7 bases, J lost 5 bases, and 11 bases stayed unmatched. The CDR3 is made up of 15 amino acids. Written as DNA, the CDR3 is TGCGCCAGCAAGACGACAGGGAGCACTAACAATGAGCAGTTCTTC. Translated: CASKTTGSTNNEQFF.

V usage is TRBV12-3 or TRBV12-4 and J usage is TRBJ2-7; a weak D match, TRBD1 (5 bases). This CDR3 region has 13 residues. The V end was cut by 4 bases, the J end by 1 base, with 8 bases between. The CDR3 spells CASSSTVSYEQYF. CDR3 nucleotides: TGTGCCAGCAGTTCGACAGTTTCCTACGAGCAGTACTTC.

The rearrangement links TRBV27 to TRBJ1-2, with TRBD1 matching 7 bases. J was trimmed by 4 bases and V by 1 base; bases with no gene match: 6. The CDR3 covers 15 residues. The germline gives CDR1 MNHEY, CDR2 SMNVEV (reference sequence). For the CDR3, the DNA is TGTGCCAGCAGTTTATATCCAGGGGGAATCTATGGCTACACCTTC. Translating gives CASSLYPGGIYGYTF.